Below, 19 T cell receptor beta chains from the same sample are listed, as sequenced in a study of T cells in Graves' hyperthyroidism and ophthalmopathy. Amplification targeted TCR beta CDR3 regions from RNA transcripts. A first-round RT-PCR of the TCR CDR3 used the HTBI primer set. MiXCR was run by TCRdb on the multiplex PCR reads, yielding one entry per CDR3 protein. The sample has 650,000 to 750,000 distinct CDR3 sequences, about 15% seen once. Sequenced sample: blood. These TCRs come from a woman aged 18-29 years with Graves' hyperthyroidism.

This clonotype was seen only a few times. The chain uses TRBV19 and TRBJ1-2; the D is unclear. Germline-derived CDR1 and CDR2 are LNHDA and SQIVND (reference sequence). This CDR3 comprises 17 residues. V was clipped by 3 bases and J by 5 bases, with 22 bases between them. CDR3 amino acids: CASSIARTRFDLYGYTF. In DNA form, the CDR3 reads TGTGCCAGTAGTATCGCCCGGACGCGATTTGACCTATATGGCTACACCTTC. Drawing the rest from reference TRBV19 and TRBJ1-2, the complete variable domain is DGGITQSPKYLFRKEGQNVTLSCEQNLNHDAMYWYRQDPGQGLRLIYYSQIVNDFQKGDIAEGYSVSREKKESFPLTVTSAQKNPTAFYLCASSIARTRFDLYGYTFGSGTRLTVV.

This clonotype has at least ten counts. V and J are TRBV7-2 and TRBJ2-5; D is undetermined. V was pared by 8 bases and J by 2 bases, with 12 bases between. The CDR3 spans 13 residues. Germline-derived CDR1 and CDR2 are SGHTA and FQGNSA. DNA of the CDR3: TGTGCCAGCTCACCACGGGCTCAAGAGACCCAGTACTTC. Its protein is CASSPRAQETQYF.

J is TRBJ1-4 and V is TRBV9; no reliable D call. There are 14 residues in the CDR3. Germline loops: CDR1 SGDLS, CDR2 YYNGEE. Trimming left V 0 bases short and J 8 bases short, with 11 bases between. The CDR3 DNA is TGTGCCAGCAGCGTAGCCGCTACCGGCGAAAAACTGTTTTTT. Protein sequence: CASSVAATGEKLFF.

This clonotype occurred many times. The chain joins TRBV11-2 to TRBJ1-5; D unresolved. Germline-derived CDR1 and CDR2 are SGHAT and FQNNGV. CDR3 length: 14 residues. V lost 5 bases and J 3 bases, leaving 11 bases between the germline ends. CDR3 amino acids: CASSKTGHNQPQHF. The CDR3 DNA sequence: TGTGCCAGCAGCAAGACCGGGCACAATCAGCCCCAGCATTTT.

In its sample, this clonotype was seen many times. The chain combines TRBV28 with TRBJ2-7, with D maybe TRBD2 (5 bases). This CDR3 is 12 amino acids long. Trimming pared 6 bases from V and 6 bases from J, leaving 12 bases between. Germline values: CDR1 MDHEN, CDR2 SYDVKM. The CDR3 is CASRDPGGEQYF. DNA of the CDR3: TGTGCCAGCAGGGATCCAGGAGGCGAGCAGTACTTC.

The chain links TRBV10-2 to TRBJ1-5, with a possible D match to TRBD1 (6 bases). The V gene lost 2 bases and the J gene lost 0 bases, with 8 bases spanning the gap. The CDR3 spans 15 residues. CDR1 and CDR2 (germline): WSHSY, SAAADI. The CDR3 DNA sequence: TGCGCCAGCAGTGAGGGGACACGTAGCAATCAGCCCCAGCATTTT. This codes for CASSEGTRSNQPQHF.

This clonotype was seen many times. The rearrangement joins TRBV7-2 to TRBJ2-5; TRBD2 matches 8 bases. Germline V gene sequence: CDR1 SGHTA, CDR2 FQGNSA. The V and J ends lost 2 bases and 0 bases, in that order; junction bases with no gene match: 5. CDR3 length: 16 residues. The CDR3 bases are TGTGCCAGCAGCTTAATGTCTAGCGGGTACCAAGAGACCCAGTACTTC. It yields the protein CASSLMSSGYQETQYF.

The chain recombines TRBV20-1 with TRBJ2-7; TRBD1 agrees at 7 bases. Per the germline V gene, CDR1 is DFQATT and CDR2 is SNEGSKA (reference sequence). J lost 2 bases, V lost 4 bases, and 11 bases had no gene match. CDR3 length: 15 residues. The CDR3 protein is CSATRQGKRAYEQYF. The CDR3 bases are TGCAGTGCTACCCGACAGGGAAAGAGGGCCTACGAGCAGTACTTC.

In this sample, this clonotype turned up a few times. The chain couples TRBV7-9 to TRBJ2-4, with 11 bases aligning to TRBD1. The CDR3 loop spans 15 amino acids. Trimming removed 5 bases from V and 8 bases from J; junction bases left unmatched: 8. Germline V lookup: CDR1 SEHNR, CDR2 FQNEAQ (reference sequence). CDR3 bases: TGTGCCAGCAGCCTCCCAGGACAGGGGGCTGACATTCAGTACTTC. Its translation: CASSLPGQGADIQYF.

This clonotype showed up many times. The junction departs from germline at one end; a sequencing error may be responsible. The chain's CDR3 is CASSVGAKDSNEQYF. CDR3 coding DNA: TGTGCCAGCAGCGTAGGTGCTAAGGACTCCAACGAGCAGTACTTC. The chain couples TRBV9 to TRBJ2-7; D is possibly TRBD2 (5 bases). The CDR3 runs 15 residues. From germline, CDR1 is SGDLS and CDR2 YYNGEE.

This clonotype appeared many times. V gene TRBV6-6 combines with J gene TRBJ1-2, with a possible D match to TRBD1 (6 bases). Germline V gene lookup returns CDR1 MNHNY and CDR2 SVGAGI (reference sequence). The CDR3 loop spans 18 amino acids. The germline V and J ends were trimmed by 0 bases and 3 bases, with 20 bases remaining between them. The DNA of the CDR3 is TGTGCCAGCAGTTACTCGATTAAGGACAGCCTACGGGACTATGGCTACACCTTC. It yields the protein CASSYSIKDSLRDYGYTF.

This clonotype was seen more than once but under ten times. The rearrangement uses TRBV7-9 and TRBJ2-7, with a possible D match to TRBD1 (5 bases). This CDR3 spans 14 amino acids. Germline V gene sequence: CDR1 SEHNR, CDR2 FQNEAQ (reference sequence). V was shortened by 4 bases and J by 0 bases, with 10 bases between the two germline ends. This CDR3 reads CASSSDTVSYEQYF. The DNA of the CDR3 is TGTGCCAGCAGCTCGGACACCGTCTCCTACGAGCAGTACTTC. Looking up the rest from reference TRBV7-9 and TRBJ2-7 gives the full variable domain: DTGVSQNPRHKITKRGQNVTFRCDPISEHNRLYWYRQTLGQGPEFLTYFQNEAQLEKSRLLSDRFSAERPKGSFSTLEIQRTEQGDSAMYLCASSSDTVSYEQYFGPGTRLTVT.

The V gene is TRBV7-9, the J gene TRBJ1-4; 7 bases align to TRBD1. V dropped 0 bases and J dropped 8; count of bases not matched to a gene: 6. The CDR3 spans 15 residues. The V gene's germline CDR1 is SEHNR and CDR2 FQNEAQ (reference sequence). The CDR3 loop is CASSLASGGSEKLFF. The CDR3 DNA follows: TGTGCCAGCAGCTTAGCATCAGGGGGATCCGAAAAACTGTTTTTT.

The chain carries TRBV27 and TRBJ2-3; 7 bases line up with TRBD1. V was pared by 4 bases and J by 4 bases, with 11 bases of the junction left unmatched. The length of the CDR3 is 16 residues. Germline V CDR1 and CDR2: MNHEY, SMNVEV (reference sequence). The DNA of the CDR3 is TGTGCCAGCAGTTCAGAGACAGGGTTTGGGGCAGATACGCAGTATTTT. Residues: CASSSETGFGADTQYF.

Ten or more counts support this clonotype. V and J are TRBV27 and TRBJ2-7, with 7 bases fitting TRBD1. The CDR3 extends over 14 amino acids. Germline loops: CDR1 MNHEY, CDR2 SMNVEV (reference sequence). V lost 4 bases to trimming and J lost 4 bases; unmatched junction nucleotides: 7. The CDR3 nucleotides read TGTGCCAGCAGTTCACTCAGGGGGTGGTACGAGCAGTACTTC. Its protein is CASSSLRGWYEQYF.

The gene calls are TRBV14 and TRBJ1-2; D remains unclear. The germline V gene encodes CDR1 SGHDN and CDR2 FVKESK. The CDR3 totals 15 residues. The ends were cut back, 4 bases at V and 3 bases at J, with 15 bases in the middle. This CDR3 is CASSLGFGSYYGYTF. For the CDR3, the DNA is TGTGCCAGCAGCCTCGGCTTCGGTTCATACTATGGCTACACCTTC.

This clonotype has a count of ten or more. The V gene is TRBV27, the J gene TRBJ2-1; 7 bases map to TRBD1. V lost 3 bases and J lost 2; bases outside the gene matches: 1. The V gene's germline CDR1 is MNHEY and CDR2 SMNVEV (reference sequence). The CDR3 runs to 14 residues. The CDR3 sequence: CASSFQGAYNEQFF. CDR3 nucleotides: TGTGCCAGCAGTTTTCAGGGGGCCTACAATGAGCAGTTCTTC.

This clonotype was seen more than once but under ten times. This chain uses TRBV9 with TRBJ1-5; D may be TRBD1 (6 bases). In germline, CDR1 is SGDLS, CDR2 YYNGEE. The CDR3 sequence is 15 residues long. Trimming took off 4 bases at V and 3 bases at J, with 14 bases between the two ends. The CDR3 here is CASSFTGQPNQPQHF. In DNA, the CDR3 is TGTGCCAGCAGCTTCACTGGACAGCCCAATCAGCCCCAGCATTTT. Together with reference TRBV9 and TRBJ1-5, the CDR3 gives the full variable domain: DSGVTQTPKHLITATGQRVTLRCSPRSGDLSVYWYQQSLDQGLQFLIQYYNGEERAKGNILERFSAQQFPDLHSELNLSSLELGDSALYFCASSFTGQPNQPQHFGDGTRLSIL.

This clonotype was observed a few times. The chain employs TRBV6-2 or TRBV6-3 and TRBJ2-2, with D uncertain. V gave up 2 bases and J gave up 0 bases, with 13 bases separating them. The CDR3 has 17 amino acids. Germline lookup yields CDR1 MNHEY and CDR2 SVGEGT. The CDR3 region has the DNA TGTGCCAGCAGTTACCCTCAGAAGACAACGAACACCGGGGAGCTGTTTTTT. It specifies CASSYPQKTTNTGELFF.